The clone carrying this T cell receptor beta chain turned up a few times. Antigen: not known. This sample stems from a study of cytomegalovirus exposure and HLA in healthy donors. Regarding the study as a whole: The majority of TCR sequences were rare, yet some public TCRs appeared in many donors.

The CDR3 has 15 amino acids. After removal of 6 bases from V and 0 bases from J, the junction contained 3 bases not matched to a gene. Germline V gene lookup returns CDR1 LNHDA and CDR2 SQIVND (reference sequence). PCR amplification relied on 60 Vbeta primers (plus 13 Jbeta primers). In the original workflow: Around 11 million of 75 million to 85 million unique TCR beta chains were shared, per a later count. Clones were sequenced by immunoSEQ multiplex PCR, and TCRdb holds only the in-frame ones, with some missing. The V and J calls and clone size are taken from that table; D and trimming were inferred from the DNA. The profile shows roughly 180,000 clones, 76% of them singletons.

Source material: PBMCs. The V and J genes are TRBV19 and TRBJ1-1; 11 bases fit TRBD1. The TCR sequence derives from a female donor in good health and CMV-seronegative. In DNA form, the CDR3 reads TGTGCCAGTAGGGGACAGGGGGGGATGAACACTGAAGCTTTCTTT. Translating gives CASRGQGGMNTEAFF.